Described below is a single TCR beta chain sequence and its context. What it recognizes is unknown. This sample is drawn from a study of cytomegalovirus exposure and HLA in healthy donors. It was with 60 Vbeta and 13 Jbeta primers that the PCR ran. The assay was immunoSEQ multiplex PCR, and TCRdb's table has in-frame clones only and misses some. The sample includes around 110,000 clones, around 60% of them seen just once. The CDR3 consists of 16 residues. The V segment lost 4 bases and the J segment 7 bases; nucleotides outside the gene matches: 13. Germline CDR1 is MNHNY and CDR2 is SVGAGI (reference sequence). Study-wide results and limits: An analysis that came later showed most CMV-associated TCR beta chains appearing HLA-restricted. Later, an analysis showed that TCR beta chains associated with HLA were more clonally expanded than others that were equally common.

The origin of this receptor is a woman in her forties in good health and CMV-seropositive. This chain connects TRBV6-6 to TRBJ1-5, with 7 nucleotides matching TRBD1. Sample: PBMCs. This CDR3 is CASSFTRQGPGQPQHF. Here the CDR3 DNA reads TGTGCCAGCAGTTTCACTAGACAGGGCCCGGGACAGCCCCAGCATTTT.